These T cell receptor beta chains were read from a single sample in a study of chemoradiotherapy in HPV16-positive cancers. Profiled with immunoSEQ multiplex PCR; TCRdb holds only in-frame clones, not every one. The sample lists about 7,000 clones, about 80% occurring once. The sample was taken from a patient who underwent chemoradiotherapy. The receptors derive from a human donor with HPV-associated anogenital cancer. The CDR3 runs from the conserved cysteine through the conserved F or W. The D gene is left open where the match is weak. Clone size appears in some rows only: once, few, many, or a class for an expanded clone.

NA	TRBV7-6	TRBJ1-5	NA	CASSLETGFGQPQHF	TGTGCCAGCAGCTTAGAGACTGGGTTTGGTCAGCCCCAGCATTTT
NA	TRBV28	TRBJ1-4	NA	CASSLSGGGNEKLFF	TGTGCCAGCAGTTTATCTGGGGGGGGGAATGAAAAACTGTTTTTT
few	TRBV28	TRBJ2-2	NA	CASSSPGANTGELFF	TGTGCCAGCAGTTCGCCGGGAGCGAACACCGGGGAGCTGTTTTTT
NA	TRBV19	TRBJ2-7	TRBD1	CASSSRDRHHEQYF	TGTGCCAGTAGTTCTAGGGACAGACACCACGAGCAGTACTTC
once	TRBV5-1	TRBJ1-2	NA	CASTPEPGWEIGYTF	TGCGCCAGCACCCCCGAACCTGGATGGGAAATTGGCTACACCTTC
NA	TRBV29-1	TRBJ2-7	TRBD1	CSASRTGSYEQYF	TGCAGCGCGTCACGGACAGGCTCCTACGAGCAGTACTTC
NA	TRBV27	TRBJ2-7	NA	CASSPLTRSSYEQYF	TGTGCCAGCAGTCCATTGACCAGGAGCTCCTACGAGCAGTACTTC
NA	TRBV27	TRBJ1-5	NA	CASSLSAWTSQPQHF	TGTGCCAGCAGTTTATCGGCCTGGACTTCCCAGCCCCAGCATTTT
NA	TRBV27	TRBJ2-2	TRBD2	CASSLRQVAGGPPGELFF	TGTGCCAGCAGTTTAAGACAGGTGGCGGGAGGGCCGCCCGGGGAGCTGTTTTTT
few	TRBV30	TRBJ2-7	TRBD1	CAWSGTAFLYEQYF	TGTGCCTGGAGCGGGACAGCCTTTTTGTACGAGCAGTACTTC
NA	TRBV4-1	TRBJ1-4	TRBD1	CASSQDTGDNEKLFF	TGCGCCAGCAGCCAAGATACAGGGGACAATGAAAAACTGTTTTTT
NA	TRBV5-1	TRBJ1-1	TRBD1	CASSLLDRGNTEAFF	TGCGCCAGCAGCTTGTTAGACAGGGGGAACACTGAAGCTTTCTTT
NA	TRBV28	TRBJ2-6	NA	CASGPTGSGANVLTF	TGTGCCTCGGGTCCTACCGGCTCTGGGGCCAACGTCCTGACTTTC
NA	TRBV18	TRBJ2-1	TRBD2	CASSLAQRDMNEQFF	TGTGCCAGCTCACTTGCCCAGCGGGATATGAATGAGCAGTTCTTC
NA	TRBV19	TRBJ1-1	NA	CASSLGGMETEAFF	TGTGCCAGTAGTCTTGGGGGGATGGAAACTGAAGCTTTCTTT
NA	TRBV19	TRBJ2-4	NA	CASSITRGEGKNIQYF	TGTGCCAGTAGTATAACTCGGGGCGAGGGCAAAAACATTCAGTACTTC
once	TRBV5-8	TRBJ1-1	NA	CASRKGRSVNTEAFF	TGTGCCAGCAGAAAGGGAAGGAGCGTGAACACTGAAGCTTTCTTT
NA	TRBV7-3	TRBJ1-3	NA	CASSLNGGAGNTIYF	TGTGCCAGCAGCTTAAACGGGGGAGCTGGAAACACCATATATTTT
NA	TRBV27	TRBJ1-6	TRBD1	CASSLGTGNSPLHF	TGTGCCAGCAGTTTAGGGACAGGGAACTCACCCCTCCACTTT
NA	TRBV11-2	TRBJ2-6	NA	CASSLDHSGNVLTF	TGTGCCAGCAGCTTAGATCATTCAGGCAACGTCCTGACTTTC
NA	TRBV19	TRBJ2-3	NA	CASIYLPKKNPGTSDTQYF	TGTGCCAGTATATATTTACCCAAAAAAAATCCCGGGACTTCAGATACGCAGTATTTT
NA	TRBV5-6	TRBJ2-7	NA	CASSFGSSYEQYF	TGTGCCAGCAGCTTCGGCAGCTCCTACGAGCAGTACTTC
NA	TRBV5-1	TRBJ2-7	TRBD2	CASSLAELAGGIYEQYF	TGCGCCAGCAGCTTGGCGGAACTAGCGGGGGGGATTTACGAGCAGTACTTC
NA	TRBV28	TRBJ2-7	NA	CASSEQGVSYEQYF	TGTGCCAGTAGTGAACAGGGCGTCTCCTACGAGCAGTACTTC
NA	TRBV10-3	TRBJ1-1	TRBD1	CAISGRTGFTEAFF	TGTGCCATCAGCGGTCGGACAGGGTTCACTGAAGCTTTCTTT
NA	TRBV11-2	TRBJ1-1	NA	CASSLDRVGGTEAFF	TGTGCCAGCAGCTTAGATAGGGTGGGAGGCACTGAAGCTTTCTTT
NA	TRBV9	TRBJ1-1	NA	CASSPRDGGNTEAFF	TGTGCCAGCAGCCCGAGGGACGGTGGAAACACTGAAGCTTTCTTT
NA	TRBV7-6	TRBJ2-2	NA	CASSRTAKVKANTGELFF	TGTGCCAGCAGCCGGACAGCGAAAGTCAAGGCGAACACCGGGGAGCTGTTTTTT
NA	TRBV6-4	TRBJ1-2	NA	CASSDSAGPANYGYTF	TGTGCCAGCAGTGACTCGGCAGGGCCCGCGAACTATGGCTACACCTTC
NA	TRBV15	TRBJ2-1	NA	CATSRLEGLSYNEQFF	TGTGCCACCAGCAGGCTGGAGGGCCTCTCCTACAATGAGCAGTTCTTC
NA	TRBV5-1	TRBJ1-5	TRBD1	CASSLGQGGSQPQHF	TGCGCCAGCAGCTTAGGACAGGGGGGCAGTCAGCCCCAGCATTTT
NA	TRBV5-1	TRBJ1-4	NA	CASSLDHPGAGEKLFF	TGCGCCAGCAGCTTGGATCACCCGGGGGCGGGGGAAAAACTGTTTTTT
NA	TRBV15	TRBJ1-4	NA	CATSSPGEAGRKLFF	TGTGCCACCAGCAGTCCAGGGGAAGCGGGTAGAAAACTGTTTTTT
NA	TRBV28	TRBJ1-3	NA	CASNPGSGNTIYF	TGTGCCAGCAACCCAGGGTCAGGAAACACCATATATTTT
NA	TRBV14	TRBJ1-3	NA	CASSHWISGNTIYF	TGTGCCAGCAGCCACTGGATCTCTGGAAACACCATATATTTT
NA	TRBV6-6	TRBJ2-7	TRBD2	CASTSGTSGTYEQYF	TGTGCCAGCACTTCCGGGACTAGCGGAACCTACGAGCAGTACTTC
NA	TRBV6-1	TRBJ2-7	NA	CASSAQGASFYEQYF	TGTGCCAGCAGTGCGCAAGGCGCATCGTTCTACGAGCAGTACTTC
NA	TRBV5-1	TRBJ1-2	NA	CASASAGTANYGYTF	TGCGCCAGCGCGTCCGCCGGAACTGCTAACTATGGCTACACCTTC
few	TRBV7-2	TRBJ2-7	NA	CASTLSGLTSYEQYF	TGTGCCAGCACCCTTAGTGGACTAACCTCCTACGAGCAGTACTTC
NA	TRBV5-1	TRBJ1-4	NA	CASSLGRGGEKLFF	TGCGCCAGCAGCTTGGGTAGGGGGGGAGAAAAACTGTTTTTT
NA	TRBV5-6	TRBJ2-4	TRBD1	CASSDGQGAVYIQYF	TGTGCCAGCAGCGACGGACAGGGGGCCGTATACATTCAGTACTTC
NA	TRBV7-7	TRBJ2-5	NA	CASSLADGETQYF	TGTGCTAGCAGCTTAGCCGACGGAGAGACCCAGTACTTC
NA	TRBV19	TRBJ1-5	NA	CASSALTGQPQHF	TGTGCCAGTAGTGCCCTCACAGGACAGCCCCAGCATTTT
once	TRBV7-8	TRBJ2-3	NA	CASSSNPGVDTQYF	TGTGCCAGCAGCTCCAACCCAGGGGTGGATACGCAGTATTTT
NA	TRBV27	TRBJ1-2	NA	CASSLGPHYGYTF	TGTGCCAGCAGTTTAGGGCCTCACTATGGCTACACCTTC
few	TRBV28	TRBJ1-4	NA	CASRSTEGLFF	TGTGCCAGCAGATCTACAGAGGGGCTGTTTTTT
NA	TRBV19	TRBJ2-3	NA	CATNAGPFTDTQYF	TGTGCCACCAACGCTGGGCCCTTCACAGATACGCAGTATTTT
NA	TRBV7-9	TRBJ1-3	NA	CASSLGLGNTIYF	TGTGCCAGCAGCTTAGGGTTAGGAAACACCATATATTTT
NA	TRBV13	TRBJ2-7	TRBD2	CASSPPGTSGPRQQYF	TGTGCCAGCAGCCCACCGGGGACTAGCGGGCCAAGGCAGCAGTACTTC
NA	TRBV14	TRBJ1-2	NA	CASSRNHGGYTF	TGTGCCAGCAGCCGGAATCATGGTGGCTACACCTTC
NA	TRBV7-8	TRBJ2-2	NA	CASSLRQAGELFF	TGTGCCAGCAGCTTAAGGCAGGCCGGGGAGCTGTTTTTT
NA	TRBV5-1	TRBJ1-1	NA	CASSLETESEAFF	TGCGCCAGCAGCTTGGAGACTGAATCTGAAGCTTTCTTT
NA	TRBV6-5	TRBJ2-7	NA	CASSLGREQYF	TGTGCCAGCAGTTTAGGGAGGGAGCAGTACTTC
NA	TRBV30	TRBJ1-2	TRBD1	CAGKRTGPYYGYTF	TGTGCCGGAAAAAGGACAGGGCCCTACTATGGCTACACCTTC
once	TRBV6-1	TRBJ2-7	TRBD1	CASRWGQGPYEQYF	TGTGCCAGTCGTTGGGGACAGGGGCCCTACGAGCAGTACTTC
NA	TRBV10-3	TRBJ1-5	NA	CATQGGTSNQPQHF	TGTGCCACTCAAGGAGGGACTTCTAATCAGCCCCAGCATTTT
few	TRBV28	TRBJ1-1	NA	CASSRNTEAFF	TGTGCCAGCAGTAGGAACACTGAAGCTTTCTTT
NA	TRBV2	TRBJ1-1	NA	CASREGDTEAFF	TGTGCCAGCAGGGAGGGAGACACTGAAGCTTTCTTT
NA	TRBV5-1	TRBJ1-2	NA	CASSLTLEGYGYTF	TGCGCCAGCAGCTTGACCCTCGAGGGCTATGGCTACACCTTC